One T cell receptor (beta chain) is described in this entry. This entry is derived from a study of blood T cell repertoires in COVID-19. Measured with immunoSEQ multiplex PCR; TCRdb has only the in-frame clones, and not every one. The sample yields some 270,000 clones, approximately 85% seen once. V lost 2 bases and J lost 2; bases outside the gene matches: 2. This CDR3 has 15 amino acids. Germline CDR1 is MNHEY and CDR2 is SMNVEV (reference sequence). The genes are TRBV27 and TRBJ2-3; TRBD2 matches at 9 bases. This TCR derives from a woman between 45 and 65 years old with acute COVID-19. Sequenced: PBMCs or T cells enriched from blood (not recorded which). The CDR3 DNA reads as TGTGCCAGCAGTTTAGCGGGGGGGAACACAGATACGCAGTATTTT. Protein: CASSLAGGNTDTQYF.